Following are 14 T cell receptor beta chains from one sample sequenced in a study of OX40 agonist ivuxolimab in advanced cancers. Sequencing was performed with immunoSEQ multiplex PCR; in TCRdb, only in-frame clones are kept and a portion is missing. This sample yields 30,000 to 35,000 clones, of which 92% are seen a single time; around a third belongs to the top ten. This specimen was CD4+ or CD8+ T cells sorted from blood, taken in a trial of the OX40 agonist ivuxolimab. The receptors here all came from an adult with an advanced solid tumor such as melanoma, head and neck, liver or kidney cancer.

The genes are TRBV11-2 and TRBJ2-6, with TRBD1 identical over 9 bases. The V gene end was trimmed by 0 bases and the J gene end by 3 bases; junction bases not matched to a gene: 6. This CDR3 is built from 18 residues. The germline V gene has CDR1 SGHAT and CDR2 FQNNGV. In DNA, the CDR3 is TGTGCCAGCAGCTTAGACGTGGGACAGGGAGGTGGGGCCAACGTCCTGACTTTC. This gives the protein CASSLDVGQGGGANVLTF.

This chain joins TRBV29-1 and TRBJ1-2; D is ambiguous. Germline loops: CDR1 SQVTM, CDR2 ANQGSEA. The CDR3 totals 14 residues. V gave up 0 bases and J gave up 8 bases, with 16 bases separating them. CDR3 DNA: TGCAGCGTTGAAGATCGTACCCACCCAGGCGGCTACACCTTC. Amino acid sequence: CSVEDRTHPGGYTF.

This chain connects TRBV19 to TRBJ1-5; D possibly corresponds to TRBD1 (5 bases). Between the trimmed V and J ends, which lost 7 bases and 7 bases, there was a span of 17 bases. The CDR3 spans 14 residues. CDR1 and CDR2 (germline): LNHDA, SQIVND (reference sequence). Here the CDR3 DNA reads TGTGCCAGTACTCAAGGGACGATCGGCCAGCCCCAGCATTTT. It codes for CASTQGTIGQPQHF.

The V and J genes are TRBV28 and TRBJ2-5; 10 nucleotides match TRBD1. V shed 6 bases and J 5 bases; nucleotides not matched to a gene: 6. Germline CDR1 MDHEN, CDR2 SYDVKM. The CDR3 runs to 14 residues. The CDR3 DNA reads TGTGCCAGCAGAGGGACAGGGGATCTCGAGACCCAGTACTTC. It is translated as CASRGTGDLETQYF.

The chain recombines TRBV6-5 with TRBJ2-7; possibly TRBD1 for D (6 bases). Germline V gives CDR1 MNHEY, CDR2 SVGAGI. The CDR3 spans 15 residues. V gave up 0 bases and J gave up 3 bases, with 12 bases separating them. CDR3 region: CASSYSSDRIYEQYF. CDR3 in DNA: TGTGCCAGCAGTTACTCTAGCGACAGGATCTACGAGCAGTACTTC.

This chain uses TRBV19 with TRBJ2-3; possible D gene TRBD1, 6 bases. CDR1 and CDR2 from the germline V gene are LNHDA and SQIVND (reference sequence). The length of the CDR3 is 15 residues. V was pared by 1 base and J by 4 bases, with 12 bases between. CDR3 sequence (DNA): TGTGCCAGTAGTATAGGGGGTACAGGGTCAGATACGCAGTATTTT. Encoded protein: CASSIGGTGSDTQYF. Combining the CDR3 with reference TRBV19 and TRBJ2-3 gives the whole variable domain DGGITQSPKYLFRKEGQNVTLSCEQNLNHDAMYWYRQDPGQGLRLIYYSQIVNDFQKGDIAEGYSVSREKKESFPLTVTSAQKNPTAFYLCASSIGGTGSDTQYFGPGTRLTVL.

In nucleotides, the CDR3 is TGTGCCAGCAGCCCGGGACTAGCGGGAAAGGTTGAGCAGTTCTTC. Its translation: CASSPGLAGKVEQFF. The chain couples TRBV7-9 to TRBJ2-1; the match to TRBD2 covers 13 bases. This CDR3 comprises 15 residues. J lost 9 bases, V lost 5 bases, and 7 bases had no gene match. CDR1 and CDR2 from the germline V gene are SEHNR and FQNEAQ (reference sequence).

This clone came up once. This chain joins TRBV7-9 and TRBJ1-3, with D perhaps matching TRBD1 (5 bases). The ends were cut back, 3 bases at V and 0 bases at J, with 6 bases in the middle. The germline V gene has CDR1 SEHNR and CDR2 FQNEAQ (reference sequence). The CDR3 consists of 14 residues. Here the CDR3 DNA reads TGTGCCAGCAGCTTGGGGGGCTCTGGAAACACCATATATTTT. Translated, it gives CASSLGGSGNTIYF.

In DNA form, the CDR3 reads TGTGCCAGCAGTTTAATTACAACTAGCACAGATACGCAGTATTTT. Translating it yields CASSLITTSTDTQYF. V usage is TRBV28 and J usage is TRBJ2-3; no clear D gene. This CDR3 is 15 amino acids long. CDR1 is MDHEN, CDR2 SYDVKM, per germline. V lost 2 bases and J lost 0, with 9 bases in between.

The CDR3 here is CASASDGGTGELFF. The CDR3 DNA reads TGTGCCAGCGCCAGCGATGGGGGGACCGGGGAGCTGTTTTTT. This chain uses TRBV27 with TRBJ2-2, with a tentative D call TRBD2 (6 bases). Germline V gene sequence: CDR1 MNHEY, CDR2 SMNVEV (reference sequence). The V and J ends lost 8 bases and 5 bases respectively, with 15 bases between them. CDR3 length: 14 residues.

The V gene is TRBV13, the J gene TRBJ2-1; a weak D match, TRBD2 (7 bases). The CDR3 extends over 15 amino acids. V was trimmed by 3 bases and J by 5 bases, leaving 14 bases between them. Germline V gives CDR1 PRHDT, CDR2 FYEKMQ (reference sequence). CDR3 DNA: TGTGCCAGCAGCTTGCCCGCGGGGGCCAACAATGAGCAGTTCTTC. Its protein is CASSLPAGANNEQFF.

The rearrangement links TRBV5-5 to TRBJ1-5; the D is unclear. CDR1 SGHKS and CDR2 YYEKEE come from the germline V gene (reference sequence). The CDR3 has 15 residues. The V end lost 0 bases, the J end lost 1 base, and 8 bases lay between the germline ends. The CDR3 DNA reads as TGTGCCAGCAGCTTGGCCCAGGCAAGCAATCAGCCCCAGCATTTT. Translated, it gives CASSLAQASNQPQHF.

The rearrangement uses TRBV27 and TRBJ2-7; tentatively, D is TRBD2 (6 bases). Germline CDR1 is MNHEY and CDR2 is SMNVEV (reference sequence). The CDR3 contains 13 residues. V was shortened by 6 bases and J by 4 bases, with 13 bases between the two germline ends. The CDR3 region has the DNA TGTGCCAGCAGATCTCTTGGGGGGTACGAGCAGTACTTC. Protein product: CASRSLGGYEQYF.

The chain links TRBV7-3 to TRBJ2-7, with TRBD2 identical over 11 bases. Germline CDR1 and CDR2: SGHTA and FQGTGA. Losses at the gene ends were 2 bases for V and 3 bases for J; bases not matched to a gene: 3. CDR3 length: 15 amino acids. CDR3: CASSLGTSGLYEQYF. In DNA, the CDR3 is TGTGCCAGCAGCTTAGGGACTAGCGGACTCTACGAGCAGTACTTC.